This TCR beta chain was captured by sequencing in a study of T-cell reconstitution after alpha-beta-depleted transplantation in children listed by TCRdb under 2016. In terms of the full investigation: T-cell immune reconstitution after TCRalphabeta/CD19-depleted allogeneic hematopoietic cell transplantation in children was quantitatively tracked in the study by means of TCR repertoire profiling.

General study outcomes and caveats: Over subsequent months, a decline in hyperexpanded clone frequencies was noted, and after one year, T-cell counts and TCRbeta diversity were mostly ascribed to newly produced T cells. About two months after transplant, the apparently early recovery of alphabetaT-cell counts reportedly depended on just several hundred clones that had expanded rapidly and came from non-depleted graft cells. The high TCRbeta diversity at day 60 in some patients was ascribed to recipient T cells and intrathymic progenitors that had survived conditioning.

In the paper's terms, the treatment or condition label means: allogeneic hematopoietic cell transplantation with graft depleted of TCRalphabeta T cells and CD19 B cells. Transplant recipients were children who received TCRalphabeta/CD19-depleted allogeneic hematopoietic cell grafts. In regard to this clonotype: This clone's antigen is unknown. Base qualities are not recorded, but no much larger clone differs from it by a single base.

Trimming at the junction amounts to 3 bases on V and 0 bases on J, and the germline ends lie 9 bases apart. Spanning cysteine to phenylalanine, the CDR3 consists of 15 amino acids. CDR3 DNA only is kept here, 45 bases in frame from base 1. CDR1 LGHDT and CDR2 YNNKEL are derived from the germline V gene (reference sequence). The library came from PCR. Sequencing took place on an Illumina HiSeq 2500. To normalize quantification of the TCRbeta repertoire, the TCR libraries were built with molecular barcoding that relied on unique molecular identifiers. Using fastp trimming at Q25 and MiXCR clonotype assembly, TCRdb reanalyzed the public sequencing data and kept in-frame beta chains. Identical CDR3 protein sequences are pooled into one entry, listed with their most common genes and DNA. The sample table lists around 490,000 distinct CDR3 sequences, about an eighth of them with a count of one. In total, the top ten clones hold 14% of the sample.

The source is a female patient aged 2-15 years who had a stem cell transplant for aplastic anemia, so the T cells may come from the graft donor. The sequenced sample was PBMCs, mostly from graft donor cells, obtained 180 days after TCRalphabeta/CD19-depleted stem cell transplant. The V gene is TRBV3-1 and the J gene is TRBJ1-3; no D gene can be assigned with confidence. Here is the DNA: TGTGCCAGCAGCCACTCTGACCTCTCTGGAAACACCATATATTTT. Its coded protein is CASSHSDLSGNTIYF.